The clone carrying this T cell receptor (beta chain) has only a few counts. The antigen is undetermined. All donors came from Russia, were Caucasian and healthy, and spanned ages roughly 6 to 95. The second PCR ran roughly 6 to 11 cycles with a sample-barcoded 5' primer and J-beta primers. Samples each returned at least 2.5 million CDR3-containing paired-end reads. From the 5' RACE reads, TCRdb called clonotypes with MiXCR, one entry per CDR3 protein. The sample has over 600,000 distinct CDR3 sequences, approximately 21% seen once; the top ten hold 3.5% to 4%. This specimen belongs to a study of blood T cells in healthy people across ages. The CDR3 is 18 residues long. Per the germline V gene, CDR1 is SGDLS and CDR2 is YYNGEE. The study, taken as a whole, reports: Researchers judged that diversity estimates from one million T cells fell short of true values. Older individuals had lower TCR beta diversity per million T cells (the decline was roughly linear).

The clonotype originates from a man aged 65-85 years in good health. Sequences were obtained from blood. The rearrangement joins TRBV9 to TRBJ2-5; D gene unclear. The J call may not be correct, given that the DNA end is closer to TRBJ2-1. The DNA of the CDR3 is TGTGCCAGCAGCGTAGATGAAGGACGGCTAGACGGTTGGGATGAGCAGTTCTTC. Protein sequence: CASSVDEGRLDGWDEQFF.